This passage covers 3 T cell receptor beta chains from one sample sequenced in a study of response to subunit inactivated influenza vaccine. TCRdb called the RT-PCR reads again in MiXCR, with one record for every CDR3 protein. The profile shows around 500,000 distinct CDR3 sequences, over 9.5% of them singletons. Here the sequenced sample was PBMCs from blood, taken more than 35 days after vaccination. The receptor set was obtained from a man aged 50-60 years who received an inactivated influenza vaccine.

This clonotype was seen many times. The chain employs TRBV7-2 and TRBJ2-5; 9 positions match TRBD2. Trimming cost V 6 bases and J 1 base; bases outside gene matches: 6. Looked up from germline, CDR1 is SGHTA and CDR2 is FQGNSA. The CDR3 spans 15 residues. The CDR3 is CASRQTRGGQETQYF. Here the CDR3 DNA reads TGTGCCAGCAGACAGACGCGGGGGGGCCAAGAGACCCAGTACTTC.

The V gene is TRBV10-3, the J gene TRBJ1-2; 7 bases agree with TRBD1. Germline V gene sequence: CDR1 ENHRY, CDR2 SYGVKD. V shed 7 bases and J 6 bases; nucleotides not matched to a gene: 2. The CDR3 spans 11 residues. CDR3 in amino acids: CAINRGHGYTF. The CDR3 DNA is TGTGCCATCAACAGGGGACATGGCTACACCTTC.

J is TRBJ2-3 and V is TRBV2; D unclear. Germline V gene sequence: CDR1 SNHLY, CDR2 FYNNEI. V was shortened by 8 bases and J by 4 bases, with 13 bases between the two germline ends. The CDR3 sequence is 13 residues long. The DNA for the CDR3 is TGTGCCAGCCCAGGTTCGAGTCCAGATACGCAGTATTTT. Translation gives CASPGSSPDTQYF.